This T cell receptor (beta chain) was retrieved from a study of PD-L1 blockade in urothelial cancer (dated by TCRdb to about 2017). About the investigation overall: Therapy was started in the mid-2010s for all patients, and atezolizumab 1,200 mg was administered intravenously every 3 weeks. About 90% of the roughly 29 patients were males with bladder-origin urothelial cancer, and about 60% of the roughly 29 reported a prior smoking history. An ECOG performance status of 0 or 1 was recorded for the patients, and 0 to 3 prior chemotherapy regimens had been received by the patients. Blood samples were analyzed at two time points: 3 weeks after treatment start (second dose) and 6 weeks after treatment start. Blood samples gave a median of around 140,000 T cells and 83,000 or so unique TCRs, with a median clonality of approximately 0.08. Somatic, immune and clinical correlates of response to PD-L1 blockade with atezolizumab in urothelial cancer were the focus of an exploratory multi-omic analysis. TCR sequencing covered pretreatment tumor samples and matched, serially collected peripheral blood taken before and after atezolizumab treatment. Durable clinical benefit was defined as progression-free survival longer than 6 months, and TCR features were also tested against progression-free and overall survival. In the same patients, pretreatment tumors underwent whole exome sequencing and RNA sequencing in addition to TCR sequencing. Nine patients reached durable clinical benefit, while around 19 patients did not. Around 30 patients had pretreatment blood TCR-seq, some 25 had at least one posttreatment blood collection, and some 25 had tumor TCR-seq. Study-wide conclusions, independent of this receptor: A pretreatment peripheral blood TCR clonality below the median was linked to improved progression-free and overall survival. At 3 weeks after the start of treatment, tumor-associated TCR clones in peripheral blood had expanded more in patients with durable benefit (n ≈ 23, p = 0.022). Because the sample size was small (n ≈ 28) and many of the analyses were exploratory, the results are meant to be hypothesis-generating.

The germline V gene supplies CDR1 LGHNA and CDR2 YSLEER. Spanning cysteine to phenylalanine, the CDR3 consists of 15 amino acids. The DNA shown is the 45-base CDR3, in frame from base 1. The germline ends are 13 bases apart after V is trimmed by 4 bases and J by 0 bases. The time point label on this specimen signifies: peripheral blood 6 weeks after treatment start. A cohort of approximately 31 patients with locally advanced or metastatic urothelial carcinoma, treated at Memorial Sloan Kettering on a trial protocol, was included. Peripheral blood mononuclear cells were collected pretreatment and during treatment, with between 1 and 8 total time points per patient. The Qiagen DNeasy Blood extraction kit was used to purify genomic DNA from total PBMCs and tumor samples. PBMCs were collected pretreatment and during treatment and were isolated and stored as previously described. Synthetic TCR analog templates were spiked into each PCR to estimate absolute template abundance from read counts. The immunoSEQ assay used bias-controlled V and J gene primers to amplify TCRbeta CDR3 regions from genomic DNA. Sequencing of rearranged TCRbeta segments was done at approximately 20X coverage. Per the original workflow: Sequencing errors were corrected by clustering, and CDR3s were annotated against IMGT so that V, D and J genes could be assigned. Only productive TCRbeta rearrangements were used in downstream analyses, excluding out-of-frame or stop-codon sequences. To compute clonality, Shannon entropy was normalized by the log of the number of unique productive sequences and then subtracted from one. Clones differing between time points or between blood and tumor were identified by Fisher's exact test with Benjamini-Hochberg correction at adjusted p below 0.01. TCRdb took over this immuneACCESS table, retaining in-frame rearrangements with V and J assigned. Such tables are incomplete; in checked studies, under half of the missing clones stem from an unresolved V gene, and the remainder is unexplained. V, J and clone size derive from that table, while D and trimming were established from the DNA sequence. Within this sample are some 120,000 clones, with approximately 90% of them counted one time only. The ten largest clones capture about 4% of the sample.

Worth noting for this clone: Its binding antigen is unknown. No quality values exist for individual bases; no much larger clone is one base distant.

This specimen was PBMCs, taken around atezolizumab (anti-PD-L1) treatment. The V gene is TRBV4-3 and the J gene is TRBJ2-7; no confident D gene assignment can be made. The origin of this receptor is a man in his fifties or sixties with urothelial cancer. The nucleotide sequence is given as TGCGCCAGCAGCCCCCAGTATCTGTTCTCCTACGAGCAGTACTTC. Its translation is CASSPQYLFSYEQYF.